Each of the 2 T cell receptor beta chains below was sequenced from the same sample in a study of OX40 agonist ivuxolimab in advanced cancers. Data came from immunoSEQ multiplex PCR; TCRdb stores just in-frame clones and leaves some out. The sample lists some 41,000 clones, 87% occurring once. This material consisted of CD4+ or CD8+ T cells sorted from blood, taken in a trial of the OX40 agonist ivuxolimab. These receptors were collected from an adult with an advanced solid tumor such as melanoma, head and neck, liver or kidney cancer.

This clone was seen just once. The chain uses TRBV11-3 and TRBJ2-7, with TRBD2 identical over 11 bases. CDR1 and CDR2 from the germline V gene are SGHNT and YENEEA. The CDR3 spans 15 residues. V shed 4 bases and J 5 bases; nucleotides not matched to a gene: 7. The CDR3 nucleotides read TGTGCCAGCAGCTATACTAGCGGGAGTAGGAACGAGCAGTACTTC. This translates into CASSYTSGSRNEQYF.

This clone occurred once. This chain uses TRBV11-3 with TRBJ2-7; 11 nucleotides match TRBD2. CDR1 is SGHNT, CDR2 YENEEA, per germline. This CDR3 comprises 19 residues. J gave up 2 bases and V 0 bases, and 12 bases lay outside the gene matches. CDR3 loop: CASSLDFDLAGGVTYEQYF. The CDR3 nucleotides are TGTGCCAGCAGCTTAGATTTCGACCTAGCGGGAGGCGTTACCTACGAGCAGTACTTC. The entire variable domain, with the rest obtained from reference TRBV11-3 and TRBJ2-7, is as follows: EAGVVQSPRYKIIEKKQPVAFWCNPISGHNTLYWYLQNLGQGPELLIRYENEEAVDDSQLPKDRFSAERLKGVDSTLKIQPAELGDSAVYLCASSLDFDLAGGVTYEQYFGPGTRLTVT.